The text below deals with one TCR beta chain. Its specificity is not known. PCR primers comprised 60 Vbeta and 13 Jbeta primers. Clones were sequenced by immunoSEQ multiplex PCR, and TCRdb holds only the in-frame ones, with some missing. The sample is made up of 150,000 to 200,000 clones, and the top ten hold roughly 2% of it. These data originate in a study of cytomegalovirus exposure and HLA in healthy donors. Study-wide background: An analysis done earlier identified about 120 million unique TCR beta sequences from about 179 million T cells.

CDR3 length: 15 residues. The V gene's germline CDR1 is SGHKS and CDR2 YYEKEE (reference sequence). The V end lost 0 bases, the J end lost 5 bases, and 14 bases lay between the germline ends. Overall study findings and caveats: A later analysis found most CMV-associated TCR beta chains apparently HLA-restricted. Later analysis found that TCR beta chains associated with HLA were more clonally expanded than other, equally common chains.

The receptor was isolated from a man in his thirties or forties in good health and CMV-seronegative. The sample taken for sequencing was PBMCs. The chain has TRBV5-5 and TRBJ1-2; maybe TRBD1 (5 bases). In DNA, the CDR3 is TGTGCCAGCAGCTTGGTTGGGCAGGGTGGTTATGGCTACACCTTC. Translated: CASSLVGQGGYGYTF.